Below are 8 T cell receptor beta chains sequenced from a single sample in a study of monozygotic twins with inflammatory bowel disease. After re-calling the 5' RACE reads, TCRdb lists one entry per CDR3 protein, DNA absent. This table lists approximately 330,000 distinct CDR3 sequences. The specimen sequenced was blood. The receptors stem from a human donor with ulcerative colitis or Crohn's disease, or a healthy co-twin of an affected twin (not recorded which).

The chain has TRBV7-8 and TRBJ1-5. This CDR3 spans 16 amino acids. CDR1 and CDR2 from the germline V gene are SGHVS and FQNEAQ. The CDR3 spells CASSLVGGQSNQPQHF.

The chain has TRBV12-3 or TRBV12-4 and TRBJ2-2; TCRdb's D gene call, TRBD2, goes unchecked for lack of DNA. This CDR3 comprises 15 residues. CDR3 sequence reads: CASRATSGVTGELFF.

V usage is TRBV28 and J usage is TRBJ2-2; absent DNA, TCRdb's TRBD2 call cannot be checked. The CDR3 totals 17 residues. Germline V gene data show CDR1 as MDHEN and CDR2 as SYDVKM. Here the CDR3 reads CASSSYSGREPTGELFF.

The rearrangement links TRBV20-1 to TRBJ1-3; TCRdb lists TRBD1, though no DNA is available to test this call. The CDR3 runs to 16 residues. Germline assignment: CDR1 DFQATT and CDR2 SNEGSKA (reference sequence). This chain's CDR3 is CSARPGVKSSGNTIYF.

The chain links TRBV24-1 to TRBJ2-5; TCRdb reports TRBD1, a call that lacks DNA to check it against. The CDR3 totals 13 residues. CDR1 is KGHDR, CDR2 SFDVKD, per germline. The CDR3: CATDDRGTETQYF.

The rearrangement joins TRBV7-2 to TRBJ2-5. Germline lookup yields CDR1 SGHTA and CDR2 FQGNSA. The CDR3 totals 12 residues. This CDR3 reads CASSLTSETQYF.

The CDR3 here is CASSTGTTEAFF. The rearrangement links TRBV18 to TRBJ1-1; TCRdb lists TRBD1, though no DNA is available to test this call. CDR3 length: 12 residues. CDR1 is KGHSH and CDR2 is LQKENI in the germline V gene.

CDR3 amino acids: CASSYTGRDEQYF. The genes are TRBV6-2 or TRBV6-3 and TRBJ2-7; TCRdb reports TRBD1, a call that lacks DNA to check it against. CDR1 MNHEY and CDR2 SVGEGT come from the germline V gene. The CDR3 sequence is 13 residues long.